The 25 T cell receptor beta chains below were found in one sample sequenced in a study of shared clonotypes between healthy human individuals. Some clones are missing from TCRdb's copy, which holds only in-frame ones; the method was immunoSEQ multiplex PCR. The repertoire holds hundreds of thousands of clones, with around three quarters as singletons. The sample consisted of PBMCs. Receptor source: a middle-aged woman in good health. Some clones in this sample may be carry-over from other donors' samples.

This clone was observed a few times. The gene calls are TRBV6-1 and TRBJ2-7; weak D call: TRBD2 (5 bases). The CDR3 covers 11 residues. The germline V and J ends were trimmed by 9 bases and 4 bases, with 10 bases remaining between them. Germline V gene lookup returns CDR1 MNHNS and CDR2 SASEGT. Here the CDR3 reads CASGREYEQYF. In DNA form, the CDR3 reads TGTGCCAGTGGAAGGGAGTACGAGCAGTACTTC.

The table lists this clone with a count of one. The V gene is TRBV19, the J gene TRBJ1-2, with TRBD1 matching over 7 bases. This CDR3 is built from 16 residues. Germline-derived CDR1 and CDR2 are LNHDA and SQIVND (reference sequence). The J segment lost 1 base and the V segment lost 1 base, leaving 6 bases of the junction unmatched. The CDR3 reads CASSIGRQGVNYGYTF. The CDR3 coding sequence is TGTGCCAGTAGTATAGGGCGGCAGGGGGTTAACTATGGCTACACCTTC.

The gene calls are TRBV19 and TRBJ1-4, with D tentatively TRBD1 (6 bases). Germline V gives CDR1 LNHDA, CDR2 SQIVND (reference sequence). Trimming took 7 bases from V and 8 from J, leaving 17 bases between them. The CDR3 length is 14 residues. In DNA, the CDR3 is TGTGCCAGTAACCCGGGGGGCAATCGAGAAAAACTGTTTTTT. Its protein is CASNPGGNREKLFF.

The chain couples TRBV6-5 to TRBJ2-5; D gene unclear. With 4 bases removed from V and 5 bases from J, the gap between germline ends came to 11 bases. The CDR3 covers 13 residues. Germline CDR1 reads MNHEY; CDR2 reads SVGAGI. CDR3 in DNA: TGTGCCAGCAGTTCGAACATGGTGGAGACCCAGTACTTC. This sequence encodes CASSSNMVETQYF.

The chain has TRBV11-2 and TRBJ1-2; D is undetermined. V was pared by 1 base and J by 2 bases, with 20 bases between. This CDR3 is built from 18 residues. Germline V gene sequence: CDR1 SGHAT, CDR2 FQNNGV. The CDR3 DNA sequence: TGTGCCAGCAGCTTAGTCGCAAGCGGCGGTGGCAAGAACTATGGCTACACCTTC. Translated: CASSLVASGGGKNYGYTF.

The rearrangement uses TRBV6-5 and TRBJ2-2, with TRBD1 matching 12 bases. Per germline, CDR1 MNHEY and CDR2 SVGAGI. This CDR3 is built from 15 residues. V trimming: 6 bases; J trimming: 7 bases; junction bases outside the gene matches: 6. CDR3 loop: CASRPGTGGIGELFF. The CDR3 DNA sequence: TGTGCCAGCAGGCCCGGGACAGGGGGCATCGGGGAGCTGTTTTTT.

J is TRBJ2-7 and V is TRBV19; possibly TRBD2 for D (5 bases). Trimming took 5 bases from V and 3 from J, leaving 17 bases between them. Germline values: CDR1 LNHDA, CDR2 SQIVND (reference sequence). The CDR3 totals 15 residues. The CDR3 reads CASSPRGYQGYEQYF. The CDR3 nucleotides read TGTGCCAGTAGTCCCCGAGGGTATCAAGGCTACGAGCAGTACTTC.

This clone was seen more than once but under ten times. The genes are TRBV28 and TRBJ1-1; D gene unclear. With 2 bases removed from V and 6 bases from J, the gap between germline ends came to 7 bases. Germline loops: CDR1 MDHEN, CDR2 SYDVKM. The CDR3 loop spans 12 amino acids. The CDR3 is CASSLNRPEAFF. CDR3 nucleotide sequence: TGTGCCAGCAGTTTAAACCGTCCTGAAGCTTTCTTT.

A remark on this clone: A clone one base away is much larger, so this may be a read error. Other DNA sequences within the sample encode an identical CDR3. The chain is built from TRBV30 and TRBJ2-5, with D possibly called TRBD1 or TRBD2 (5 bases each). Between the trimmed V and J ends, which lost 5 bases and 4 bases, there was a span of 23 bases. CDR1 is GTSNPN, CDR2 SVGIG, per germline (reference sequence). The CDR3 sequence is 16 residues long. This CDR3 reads CAWALDGGAIGETQYF. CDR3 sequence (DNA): TGTGCCTGGGCTCTCGATGGGGGAGCTATTGGAGAGACCCAGTACTTC. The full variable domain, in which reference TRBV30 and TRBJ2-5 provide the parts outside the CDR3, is SQTIHQWPATLVQPVGSPLSLECTVEGTSNPNLYWYRQAAGRGLQLLFYSVGIGQISSEVPQNLSASRPQDRQFILSSKKLLLSDSGFYLCAWALDGGAIGETQYFGPGTRLLVL.

CDR3 sequence reads: CASRDISYEQYF. Here the CDR3 DNA reads TGTGCCAGCAGGGACATTTCCTACGAGCAGTACTTC. This chain joins TRBV27 and TRBJ2-7; D possibly corresponds to TRBD1 (5 bases). Germline CDR1 is MNHEY and CDR2 is SMNVEV (reference sequence). Trimming took 6 bases from V and 1 from J, leaving 7 bases between them. This CDR3 is built from 12 residues.

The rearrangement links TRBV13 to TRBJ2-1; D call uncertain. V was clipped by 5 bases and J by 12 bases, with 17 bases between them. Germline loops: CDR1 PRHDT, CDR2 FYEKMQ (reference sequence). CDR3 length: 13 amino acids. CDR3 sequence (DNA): TGTGCCAGCAGCCCTCGTGAGTTGTGGCGGCAGTTCTTC. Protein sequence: CASSPRELWRQFF. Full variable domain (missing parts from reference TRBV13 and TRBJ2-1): AAGVIQSPRHLIKEKRETATLKCYPIPRHDTVYWYQQGPGQDPQFLISFYEKMQSDKGSIPDRFSAQQFSDYHSELNMSSLELGDSALYFCASSPRELWRQFFGPGTRLTVL.

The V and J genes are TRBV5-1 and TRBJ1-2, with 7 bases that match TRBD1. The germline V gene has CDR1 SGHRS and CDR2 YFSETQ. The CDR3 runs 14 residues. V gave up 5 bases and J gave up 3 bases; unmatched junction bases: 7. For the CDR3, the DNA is TGCGCCAGCAGAGATGGGACAGACCACTATGGCTACACCTTC. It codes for CASRDGTDHYGYTF.

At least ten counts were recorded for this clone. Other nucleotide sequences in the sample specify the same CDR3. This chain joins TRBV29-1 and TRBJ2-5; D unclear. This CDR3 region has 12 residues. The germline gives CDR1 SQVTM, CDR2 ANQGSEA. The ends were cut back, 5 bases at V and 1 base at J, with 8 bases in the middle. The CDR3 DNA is TGCAGCGTTTCATTAATCCAAGAGACCCAGTACTTC. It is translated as CSVSLIQETQYF.

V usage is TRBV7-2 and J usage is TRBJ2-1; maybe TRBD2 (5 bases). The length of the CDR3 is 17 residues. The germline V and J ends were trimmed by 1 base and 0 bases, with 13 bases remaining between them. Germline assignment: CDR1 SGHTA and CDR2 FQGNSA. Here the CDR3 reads CASSLVGSAFSYNEQFF. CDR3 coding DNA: TGTGCCAGCAGCTTAGTTGGTAGCGCCTTCTCCTACAATGAGCAGTTCTTC.

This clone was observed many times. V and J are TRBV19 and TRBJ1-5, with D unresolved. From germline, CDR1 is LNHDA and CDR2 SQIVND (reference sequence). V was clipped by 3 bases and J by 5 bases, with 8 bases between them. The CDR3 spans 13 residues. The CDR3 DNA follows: TGTGCCAGTAGTATGAGTGTGGATCAGCCCCAGCATTTT. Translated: CASSMSVDQPQHF.

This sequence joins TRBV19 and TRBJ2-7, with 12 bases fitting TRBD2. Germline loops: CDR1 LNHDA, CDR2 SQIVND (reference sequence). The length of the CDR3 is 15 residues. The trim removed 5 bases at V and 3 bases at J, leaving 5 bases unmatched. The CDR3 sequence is CASSPRTSGIYEQYF. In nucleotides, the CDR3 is TGTGCCAGTAGTCCAAGGACTAGCGGGATCTACGAGCAGTACTTC.

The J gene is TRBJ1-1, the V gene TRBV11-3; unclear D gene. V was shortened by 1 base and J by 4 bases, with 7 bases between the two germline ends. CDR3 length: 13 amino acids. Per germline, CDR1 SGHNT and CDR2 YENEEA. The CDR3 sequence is CASSLGGRTEAFF. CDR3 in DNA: TGTGCCAGCAGCTTAGGAGGGCGCACTGAAGCTTTCTTT.

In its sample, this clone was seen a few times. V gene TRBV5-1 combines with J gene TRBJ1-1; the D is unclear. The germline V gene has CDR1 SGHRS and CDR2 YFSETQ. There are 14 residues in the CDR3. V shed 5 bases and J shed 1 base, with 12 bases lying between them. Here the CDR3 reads CASRADGWNTEAFF. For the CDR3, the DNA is TGCGCCAGCAGGGCAGACGGATGGAACACTGAAGCTTTCTTT.

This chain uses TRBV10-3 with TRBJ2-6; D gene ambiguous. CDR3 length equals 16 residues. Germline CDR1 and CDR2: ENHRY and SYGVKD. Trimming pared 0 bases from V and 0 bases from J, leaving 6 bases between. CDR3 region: CAISESKSSGANVLTF. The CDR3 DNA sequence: TGTGCCATCAGTGAGTCGAAAAGCTCTGGGGCCAACGTCCTGACTTTC.

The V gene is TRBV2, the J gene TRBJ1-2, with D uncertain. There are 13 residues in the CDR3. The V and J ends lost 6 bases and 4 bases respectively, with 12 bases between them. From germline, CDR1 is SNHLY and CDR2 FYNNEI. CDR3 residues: CASRGLGTYGYTF. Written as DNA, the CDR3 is TGTGCCAGCAGAGGGCTAGGAACCTATGGCTACACCTTC.

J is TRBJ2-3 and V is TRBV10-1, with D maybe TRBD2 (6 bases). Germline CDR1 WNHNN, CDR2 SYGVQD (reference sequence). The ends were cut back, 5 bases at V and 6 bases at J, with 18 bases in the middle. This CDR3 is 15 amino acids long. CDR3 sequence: CASSLTSSTTDTQYF. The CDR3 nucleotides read TGCGCCAGCAGTCTAACTAGCTCCACCACCGATACGCAGTATTTT.

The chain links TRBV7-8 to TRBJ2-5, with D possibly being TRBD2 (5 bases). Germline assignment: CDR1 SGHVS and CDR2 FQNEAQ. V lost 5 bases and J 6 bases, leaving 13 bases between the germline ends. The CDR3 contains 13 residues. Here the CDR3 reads CASSLTSRQTQYF. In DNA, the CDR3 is TGTGCCAGCAGCCTTACTAGTCGGCAGACCCAGTACTTC.

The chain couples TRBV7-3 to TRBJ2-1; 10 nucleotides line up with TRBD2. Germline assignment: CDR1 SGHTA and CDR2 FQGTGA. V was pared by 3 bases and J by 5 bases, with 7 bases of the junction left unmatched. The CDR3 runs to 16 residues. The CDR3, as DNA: TGTGCCAGCAGCTTCACTAGCGGGACTACTAACAATGAGCAGTTCTTC. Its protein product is CASSFTSGTTNNEQFF.

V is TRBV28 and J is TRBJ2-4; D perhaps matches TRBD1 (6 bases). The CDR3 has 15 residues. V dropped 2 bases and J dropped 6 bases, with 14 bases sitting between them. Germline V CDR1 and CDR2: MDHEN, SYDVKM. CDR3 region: CASSLIQRTANIQYF. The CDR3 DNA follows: TGTGCCAGCAGTTTAATTCAACGGACAGCAAACATTCAGTACTTC.

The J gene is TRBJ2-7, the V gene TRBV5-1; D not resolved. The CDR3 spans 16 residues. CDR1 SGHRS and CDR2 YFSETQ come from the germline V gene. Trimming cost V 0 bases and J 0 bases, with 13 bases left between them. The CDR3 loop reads CASSLGHIRNSYEQYF. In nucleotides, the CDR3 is TGCGCCAGCAGCTTGGGCCACATCCGAAACTCCTACGAGCAGTACTTC.